This T cell receptor beta chain comes out of a study of OX40 agonist ivuxolimab in advanced cancers. For the study at large: The patients' treatment was ivuxolimab, an agonistic anti-OX40 (CD134) antibody. In this trial design, patients received ivuxolimab intravenously at 0.01 to 10 mg/kg every 2 weeks.

Profiling relied on immunoSEQ multiplex PCR, and the TCRdb table lists in-frame clones only, not all of them. The sample comprises around 100,000 clones, about 91% of which are singletons, and approximately 0.15% rests with the top ten. CDR1 is LNHDA, CDR2 SQIVND, per germline (reference sequence). Trimming cost V 6 bases and J 5 bases, with 17 bases left between them. This CDR3 comprises 15 residues. The source is an adult with an advanced solid tumor such as melanoma, head and neck, liver or kidney cancer. The sequencing here drew on CD4+ or CD8+ T cells sorted from blood, taken in a trial of the OX40 agonist ivuxolimab. This chain links TRBV19 with TRBJ2-4, with D possibly being TRBD2 (6 bases). CDR3: CASRAEGRSENIQYF. The CDR3 region has the DNA TGTGCCAGTAGAGCGGAGGGGAGGAGTGAAAACATTCAGTACTTC.